A single sample gave rise to the 14 T cell receptor beta chains below, sequenced in a study of Ad26.COV2.S vaccination and SARS-CoV-2 variants. The sample's treatment: about 20 received Ad26.COV2.S at low or high dose, single or two shots; about five received placebo; per-sample allocation not given. Sampling took place 63 days after the first vaccine or placebo injection. Assay used: immunoSEQ multiplex PCR; TCRdb lists only in-frame clones, some missing. This sample has about 680,000 clones, with roughly 90% found just once. The input for sequencing was peripheral blood, taken in a trial of Ad26.COV2.S vaccine versus placebo. The source of these receptors is a person between 18 and 60 years old who received the Ad26.COV2.S COVID-19 vaccine or a placebo.

The chain has TRBV10-3 and TRBJ2-5; possibly TRBD2 for D (6 bases). The CDR3 loop spans 12 amino acids. Germline CDR1 is ENHRY and CDR2 is SYGVKD. V was cut by 10 bases and J by 2 bases, with 11 bases left in between. The CDR3 nucleotides are TGTGCCAGCCGGGGAGGTCAAGAGACCCAGTACTTC. Encoded protein: CASRGGQETQYF.

This sequence joins TRBV4-2 and TRBJ2-3; D may be TRBD1 (7 bases). The germline V gene encodes CDR1 LGHNA and CDR2 YNFKEQ. The V gene lost 0 bases and the J gene lost 2 bases, with 15 bases spanning the gap. CDR3 size: 17 residues. The DNA for the CDR3 is TGTGCCAGCAGCCAAGATCAGGGGGGCGGGGCCACAGATACGCAGTATTTT. Residues: CASSQDQGGGATDTQYF.

This clone appeared a single time. The chain recombines TRBV19 with TRBJ2-2, with 7 positions matching TRBD2. J lost 2 bases, V lost 4 bases, and 7 bases had no gene match. The germline V gene has CDR1 LNHDA and CDR2 SQIVND (reference sequence). This CDR3 has 16 amino acids. The CDR3 sequence is CASSNAGTTNTGELFF. Here the CDR3 DNA reads TGTGCCAGTAGTAATGCCGGGACTACCAACACCGGGGAGCTGTTTTTT.

Comment on this clone: Mismatch with germline at one junction end may stem from a read error. The chain links TRBV24-1 to TRBJ2-5; D is perhaps TRBD1 (7 bases). This CDR3 contains 12 residues. Germline lookup yields CDR1 KGHDR and CDR2 SFDVKD. CDR3 in amino acids: CASRGDEETQYF. In DNA, the CDR3 is TGTGCCTCCAGGGGGGACGAAGAGACCCAGTACTTC.

The chain combines TRBV18 with TRBJ2-5; 9 bases match TRBD1. V lost 8 bases to trimming and J lost 5 bases; unmatched junction nucleotides: 6. The CDR3 contains 13 residues. Germline CDR1 is KGHSH and CDR2 is LQKENI. This CDR3 is CASLGQGKETQYF. The DNA of the CDR3 is TGTGCCAGCCTTGGACAGGGGAAGGAGACCCAGTACTTC.

This chain uses TRBV15 with TRBJ2-1; D gene uncertain. Per germline, CDR1 LNHNV and CDR2 YYDKDF (reference sequence). The CDR3 is made up of 15 amino acids. V was trimmed by 0 bases and J by 4 bases, leaving 10 bases between them. The chain's CDR3 is CATSRDRATYNEQFF. CDR3 coding DNA: TGTGCCACCAGCAGAGATCGAGCCACTTACAATGAGCAGTTCTTC.

The chain joins TRBV9 to TRBJ2-2; 11 bases agree with TRBD1. The CDR3 spans 17 residues. CDR1 is SGDLS, CDR2 YYNGEE, per germline. Trimming cost V 4 bases and J 5 bases; bases outside gene matches: 10. CDR3 nucleotides: TGTGCCAGCAGCTTGACCGGGACAGGGGGTCGTACCGGGGAGCTGTTTTTT. Residues: CASSLTGTGGRTGELFF.

The sample holds one count of this clone. The chain has TRBV7-9 and TRBJ1-3; D is uncertain. This CDR3 comprises 14 residues. Germline V CDR1 and CDR2: SEHNR, FQNEAQ (reference sequence). Trimming removed 1 base at V and 8 bases at J, with 12 bases between. DNA for the CDR3: TGTGCCAGCAGCTTAGACTTAGGGTTTGACACCATATATTTT. Protein: CASSLDLGFDTIYF. The full variable domain, rest sourced from reference TRBV7-9 and TRBJ1-3, is DTGVSQNPRHKITKRGQNVTFRCDPISEHNRLYWYRQTLGQGPEFLTYFQNEAQLEKSRLLSDRFSAERPKGSFSTLEIQRTEQGDSAMYLCASSLDLGFDTIYFGEGSWLTVV.

V gene TRBV5-1 combines with J gene TRBJ2-3, with D hard to call. Germline-derived CDR1 and CDR2 are SGHRS and YFSETQ. The CDR3 consists of 14 residues. The ends were cut back, 0 bases at V and 2 bases at J, with 7 bases in the middle. This chain's CDR3 is CASSLVAATDTQYF. Here the CDR3 DNA reads TGCGCCAGCAGCTTGGTGGCCGCCACAGATACGCAGTATTTT. Full variable domain (remainder filled in from reference TRBV5-1 and TRBJ2-3): KAGVTQTPRYLIKTRGQQVTLSCSPISGHRSVSWYQQTPGQGLQFLFEYFSETQRNKGNFPGRFSGRQFSNSRSEMNVSTLELGDSALYLCASSLVAATDTQYFGPGTRLTVL.

This chain joins TRBV5-1 and TRBJ2-5; the match to TRBD2 covers 10 bases. J lost 7 bases, V lost 0 bases, and 9 bases had no gene match. The germline CDR1 and CDR2 sequences are SGHRS and YFSETQ. The CDR3 loop spans 16 amino acids. This chain's CDR3 is CASSLANSGRAGTQYF. The CDR3 DNA follows: TGCGCCAGCAGCTTGGCAAACAGCGGGAGGGCCGGGACCCAGTACTTC.

The V call is TRBV12-3 or TRBV12-4, the J call TRBJ2-7; no clear D. The CDR3 is made up of 13 amino acids. Between the trimmed V and J ends, which lost 3 bases and 3 bases, there was a span of 9 bases. The CDR3: CASSFYTDYEQYF. In nucleotides, the CDR3 is TGTGCCAGCAGTTTTTACACCGACTACGAGCAGTACTTC.

This rearrangement joins TRBV19 to TRBJ1-2; D not certain. Trimming took off 1 base at V and 2 bases at J, with 11 bases between the two ends. Germline V gene lookup returns CDR1 LNHDA and CDR2 SQIVND (reference sequence). The CDR3 is 15 residues long. The CDR3 is CASSIGRRENYGYTF. For the CDR3, the DNA is TGTGCCAGTAGTATAGGTCGACGGGAAAACTATGGCTACACCTTC.

A single count supports this clone. The gene calls are TRBV29-1 and TRBJ2-3; 9 bases line up with TRBD1. Unmatched junction bases numbered 9, after V lost 6 bases and J lost 2 bases. CDR1 SQVTM and CDR2 ANQGSEA come from the germline V gene. This CDR3 has 15 amino acids. The CDR3 sequence is CSVSGTGRSTDTQYF. CDR3 coding DNA: TGCAGCGTGTCCGGGACAGGGAGGTCCACAGATACGCAGTATTTT.

The genes are TRBV30 and TRBJ1-2, with D perhaps TRBD1 (6 bases). Deletions cut 2 bases from V and 8 bases from J, with 12 bases between. CDR3 length: 12 residues. The germline V gene has CDR1 GTSNPN and CDR2 SVGIG (reference sequence). The CDR3 loop reads CAWSITTGGYTF. In DNA form, the CDR3 reads TGTGCCTGGAGTATAACGACAGGAGGCTACACCTTC.